This is a list of T cell receptor beta chains from one sample in a study of vaccination and CD4 T cells after COVID-19. TCRdb called the PCR reads again in MiXCR, with one record for every CDR3 protein. The top ten clones hold roughly 8% of a sample with about 12,000 distinct CDR3 sequences, approximately 60% of them seen once. These TCRs are of unknown antigen specificity. Material: CD4+ T cells from blood, cultured in vitro. The source is a human donor who had recovered from COVID-19. The conserved cysteine and the conserved F or W are not part of the CDR3 here. Each record gives: V gene, CDR3 protein.

V: TRBV20-1; CDR3: SALTPGGLAGVILYEQY
V: TRBV20-1; CDR3: SAPHGSGAGETQY
V: TRBV7-3; CDR3: ASSFLRATYNEQF
V: TRBV12-3/TRBV12-4; CDR3: ASSFRGQETQY
V: TRBV15; CDR3: TTSRGGTTMSMGTQY
V: TRBV20-1; CDR3: SARALYSGSKEQY
V: TRBV7-9; CDR3: ASSFGTTYEQY
V: TRBV28; CDR3: ASSLLDRGGGYT
V: TRBV6-1; CDR3: ASSPGLPEQY
V: TRBV2; CDR3: ASRQEDRRGTEAF
V: TRBV28; CDR3: ASRSGQGYSPLH
V: TRBV4-1; CDR3: ASSQDFSRDSIIYGYT
V: TRBV6-5; CDR3: ASSYSGGRMNTEAF
V: TRBV28; CDR3: ATSWTTEAF
V: TRBV27; CDR3: ASSLLHNQPQH
V: TRBV15; CDR3: ATSRDISGQGTFETQY
V: TRBV7-9; CDR3: ASSLRASGPQETQY
V: TRBV13; CDR3: AGSGQGVNEQY
V: TRBV7-9; CDR3: ASSLALITDTQY
V: TRBV7-9; CDR3: ASTPRRSHRENTIY
V: TRBV5-4; CDR3: ASSPQQAPGEQY
V: TRBV7-2; CDR3: ASSPSGTTTGELF
V: TRBV9; CDR3: ASSVDQVGNTIY
V: TRBV20-1; CDR3: SANVYNEQF
V: TRBV20-1; CDR3: SARGWSGRLHTGELF
V: TRBV20-1; CDR3: SATRDRVYEQY
V: TRBV27; CDR3: ASSFTGILTEAF
V: TRBV28; CDR3: ASSQPDRGPQH
V: TRBV7-2; CDR3: ASSLDSGQGAYNEQF
V: TRBV19; CDR3: ASSKDRGHYEQY
V: TRBV7-9; CDR3: ASSTTFPDQPQH
V: TRBV6-5; CDR3: ASSYEADYGYT
V: TRBV10-2; CDR3: ASRQPGYNSPLH
V: TRBV20-1; CDR3: SAQDLRGRRNTEAF
V: TRBV28; CDR3: ASSSRDNQETQY
V: TRBV6-2/TRBV6-3; CDR3: ASSYSYRTANTEAF
V: TRBV11-1; CDR3: ASSSGMGTDTQY
V: TRBV5-1; CDR3: ASSFGQVSYEQY
V: TRBV28; CDR3: ASSFSSKGTTYNQPQH
V: TRBV19; CDR3: ASSPLREGDSPLH
V: TRBV29-1; CDR3: SVRGVEGTDTQY
V: TRBV6-1; CDR3: ASTRGSGLNYGYT
V: TRBV2; CDR3: ASRGGLAGRYEQY
V: TRBV7-3; CDR3: ASSKQGWSSPLH
V: TRBV6-5; CDR3: ASSYGDLTQNYGYT
V: TRBV28; CDR3: ASSRSGTGTDTQY
V: TRBV28; CDR3: ASSTGSGNQPQH
V: TRBV20-1; CDR3: SARGDRASGELF
V: TRBV20-1; CDR3: SARANEQF
V: TRBV2; CDR3: ASSGTVLGTEAF